This T cell receptor beta chain was identified during a study of T cell responses to AZD1222 COVID-19 vaccine. Study-wide points: A rise in Spike-specific TCR breadth and depth followed two AZD1222 doses. Clonal diversity was possibly underestimated, and the donors were mostly white British, with more females. Nearly half of spike-specific TCRs reportedly go after variant regions that carry no mutations. Baseline serostatus was positive in only a handful of AZD1222 recipients.

Produced via immunoSEQ multiplex PCR; TCRdb's table is partial and in-frame only. The data show about 100,000 clones, approximately 88% seen once. Comments on this clone: Its antigen is still unknown. Germline and junction disagree at one end, which may indicate a read error.

The CDR3 spans 12 residues. CDR1 is SGHDN and CDR2 is FVKESK in the germline V gene. The V gene is TRBV14, the J gene TRBJ1-2; maybe TRBD1 (5 bases). The receptor comes from an adult in good health. Here the sequenced sample was peripheral blood, taken on day 0 of AZD1222 vaccination. The CDR3 sequence is CASSQELLGRLF. The CDR3 region has the DNA TGTGCCAGCAGCCAAGAGCTTTTGGGACGGCTCTTC.